This record covers a single T cell receptor beta chain. The antigen is not known. This record belongs to a study of Ad26.COV2.S vaccination and SARS-CoV-2 variants. Background on the study: Ad26.COV2.S given intramuscularly, once or twice 56 days apart. Study conclusions and caveats: Measurements of TCR breadth and depth may have given underestimates of the total T cell responses.

Data came from immunoSEQ multiplex PCR; TCRdb stores just in-frame clones and leaves some out. The table lists some 300,000 clones, 86% of them singletons. Regarding treatment: over 15 received Ad26.COV2.S at low or high dose, single or two shots; five or six received placebo; per-sample allocation not given. Day 63 following the first vaccine or placebo injection was when the samples were taken. This adult donor, from Boston, was 18-55 years old. An Ad26 vector was used to express Wuhan-strain SARS-CoV-2 spike as the vaccine. This receptor was taken from a person between 18 and 65 years old who received the Ad26.COV2.S COVID-19 vaccine or a placebo. The sample here was peripheral blood, taken in a trial of Ad26.COV2.S vaccine versus placebo.

The CDR3 DNA is TGTGCCAGCAGCTTAGAGTGGGCGGCTCAGTTCTTC. Translating gives CASSLEWAAQFF. V is TRBV7-2 and J is TRBJ2-1, with unresolved D. V dropped 1 base and J dropped 13 bases, with 11 bases sitting between them. From germline, CDR1 is SGHTA and CDR2 FQGNSA. The CDR3 spans 12 residues.